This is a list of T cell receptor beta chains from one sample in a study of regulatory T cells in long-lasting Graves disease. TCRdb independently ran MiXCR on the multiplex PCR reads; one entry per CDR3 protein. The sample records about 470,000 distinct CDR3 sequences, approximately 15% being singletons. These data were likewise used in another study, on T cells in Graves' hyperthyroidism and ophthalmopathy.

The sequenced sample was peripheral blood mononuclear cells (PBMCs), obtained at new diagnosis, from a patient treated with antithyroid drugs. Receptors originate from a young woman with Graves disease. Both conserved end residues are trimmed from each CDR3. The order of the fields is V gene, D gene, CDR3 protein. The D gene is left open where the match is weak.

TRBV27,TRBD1,ASSLSAQGEMFHEQY
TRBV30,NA,AWIQRWTPNTGELF
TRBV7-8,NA,ASSLAGQGYEQY
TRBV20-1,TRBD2,SARDLAGSTDTQY
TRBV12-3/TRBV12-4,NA,ASRAEGWQPQH
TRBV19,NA,ASSGLKNTEAF
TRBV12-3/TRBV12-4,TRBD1,ASSRTGGSVGHEQY
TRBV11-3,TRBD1,ASSVDRVRNIQY
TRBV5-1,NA,ASSLVAMGNTEAF
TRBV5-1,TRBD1,ASSKGQGTNSPLH
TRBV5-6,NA,ASSSGTGSYEQY
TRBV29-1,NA,SVVGSYNEQF
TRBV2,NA,ASSEDHNTEAF
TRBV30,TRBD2,AWSGTSGSNTQY
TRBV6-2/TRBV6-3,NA,ASSYRAPPEAF
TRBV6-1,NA,ASVRDAGSYEQY
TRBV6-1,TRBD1,ASRDRVSETQY
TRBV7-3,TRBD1,ASSSTLPTGSGTDTQY
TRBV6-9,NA,ASSYELAGSYEQY
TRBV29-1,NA,SVERGGGTQY
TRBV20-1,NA,SARAGYSPDTQY
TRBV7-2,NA,ALRLVTEAF
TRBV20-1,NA,SARADGRGHTEAF
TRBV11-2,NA,ASSRPGGGYEQY
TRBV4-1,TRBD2,ASSQSSILAGADNEQF
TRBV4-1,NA,ASSQEATAADQETQY
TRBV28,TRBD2,ASSVSSGRWYEQY
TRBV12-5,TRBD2,ASGKPRTSGSVHEQF
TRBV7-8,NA,ASSFLTGGVSTEAF
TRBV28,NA,ASSSVSYEQY
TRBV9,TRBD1,ASSNRQGGLPGELF
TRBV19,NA,ASSPRQAQETQY
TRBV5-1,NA,ASSFQHPLQYEQY
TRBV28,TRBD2,ASSTSGLAGGPTDTQY
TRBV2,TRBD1,ASSARGWTEAF
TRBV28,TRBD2,ASSLEPWTSGRTASYEQY
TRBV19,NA,ASRTAGAPLDYGYT
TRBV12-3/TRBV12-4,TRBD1,ASSLGTGGFVHEQY
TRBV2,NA,ASMGPRGPKETQY
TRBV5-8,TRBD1,ASSLWGTGPNGTYEQY
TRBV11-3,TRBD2,ASSGGGRASTNNELF
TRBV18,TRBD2,ASSPPVAASGRARYEQY
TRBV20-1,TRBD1,SARQGGPNTEAF
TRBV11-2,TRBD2,ASSLSGGSGRMETQY